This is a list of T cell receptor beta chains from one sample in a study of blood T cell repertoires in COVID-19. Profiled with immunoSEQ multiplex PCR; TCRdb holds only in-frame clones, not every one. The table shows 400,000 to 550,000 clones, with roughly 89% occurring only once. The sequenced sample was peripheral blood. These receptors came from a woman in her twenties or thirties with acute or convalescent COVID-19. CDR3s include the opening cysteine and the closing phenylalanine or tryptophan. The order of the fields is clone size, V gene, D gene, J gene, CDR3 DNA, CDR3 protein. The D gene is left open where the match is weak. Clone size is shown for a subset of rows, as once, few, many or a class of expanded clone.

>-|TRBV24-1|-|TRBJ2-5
TGTGCCACCAGTGATTTGTCACAGGGTAAAGAGACCCAGTACTTC
CATSDLSQGKETQYF
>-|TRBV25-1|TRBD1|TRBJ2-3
TGTGCCAGCAGAATTCCGACAGGGGACTTTCGAGATACGCAGTATTTT
CASRIPTGDFRDTQYF
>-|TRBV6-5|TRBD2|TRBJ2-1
TGTGCCAGCAGGGGGGGGAGCTCCTACAATGAGCAGTTCTTC
CASRGGSSYNEQFF
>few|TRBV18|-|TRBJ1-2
TGTGCCAGCTCATTAGGGGAAGGCTACACCTTC
CASSLGEGYTF
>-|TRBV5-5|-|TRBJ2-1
TGTGCCAGCAGCTTTACCGAGAGCTCCTACAATGAGCAGTTCTTC
CASSFTESSYNEQFF
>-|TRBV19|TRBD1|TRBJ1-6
TGTGCCAGTAGTGCGAGACAGGGAATGCGATCACCCCTCCACTTT
CASSARQGMRSPLHF
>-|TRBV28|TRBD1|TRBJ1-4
TGTGCCAGCAGTCCACAATCGGGACAGGGCGCAACTAATGAAAAACTGTTTTTT
CASSPQSGQGATNEKLFF
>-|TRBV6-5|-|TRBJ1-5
TGTGCCAGCAGTCCCGGGGGGGGTCAGCCCCAGCATTTT
CASSPGGGQPQHF
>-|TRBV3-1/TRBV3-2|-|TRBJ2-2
TGTGCCAGCAGCCAAGTTTACGGGTATAAGGGGGAGCTGTTTTTT
CASSQVYGYKGELFF
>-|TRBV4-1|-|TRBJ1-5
TGCGCCAGCAGCCATCGACGGGATAGCAATCAGCCCCAGCATTTT
CASSHRRDSNQPQHF
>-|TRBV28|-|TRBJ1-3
TGTGCCAGCTCCCCTTCTACAGGAGCCGGAAACACCATATATTTT
CASSPSTGAGNTIYF
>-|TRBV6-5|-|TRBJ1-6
TGTGCCAGCAGTTACGGACAGCGGATTAATTCACCCCTCCACTTT
CASSYGQRINSPLHF
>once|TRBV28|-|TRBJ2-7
TGTGCCAGCAGTTTTCCAAGGACTCCGTACGAGCAGTACTTC
CASSFPRTPYEQYF
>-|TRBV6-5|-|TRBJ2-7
TGTGCCAGCAGTTTAACAGGGAAACACTCCTACGAGCAGTACTTC
CASSLTGKHSYEQYF
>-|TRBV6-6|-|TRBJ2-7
TGTGCCAGCAGAAATGGACTCTCCGCCGTATACGAGCAGTACTTC
CASRNGLSAVYEQYF
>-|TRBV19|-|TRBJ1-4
TGTGCCAGTAGCGGCGGATCCGGGGGAAAACTGTTTTTT
CASSGGSGGKLFF
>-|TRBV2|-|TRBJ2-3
TGTGCCAGCAGTGCACAGGGCGAGGGCACAGATACGCAGTATTTT
CASSAQGEGTDTQYF
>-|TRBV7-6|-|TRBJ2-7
TGTGCCAGCAGCCCAGGGGGAGGCTTTTACGAGCAGTACTTC
CASSPGGGFYEQYF
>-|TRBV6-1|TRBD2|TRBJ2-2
TGTGCCAGCAGTGAAGTCCCAGCGGGGGGGCCGGGCACCGGGGAGCTGTTTTTT
CASSEVPAGGPGTGELFF
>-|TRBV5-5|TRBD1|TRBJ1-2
TGTGCCAGCAGCTTGTGGGCGGTTGACAGGGTTGATTATGGCTACACCTTC
CASSLWAVDRVDYGYTF
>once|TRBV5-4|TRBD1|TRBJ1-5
TGTGCCAGCAGCTCACAGGGGGCGCATCAGCCCCAGCATTTT
CASSSQGAHQPQHF
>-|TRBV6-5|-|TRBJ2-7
TGTGCCAGCAGTTACTCAGGCAGGGTGGGGGAGCAGTACTTC
CASSYSGRVGEQYF
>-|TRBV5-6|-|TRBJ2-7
TGTGCCAGCAGCTTGTCATCCTACGAGCAGTACTTC
CASSLSSYEQYF
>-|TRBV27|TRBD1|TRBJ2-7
TGTGCCAGCAGTTTCGGGGACAGGGCGGGCGAGCAGTACTTC
CASSFGDRAGEQYF
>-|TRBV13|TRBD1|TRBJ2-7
TGTGCCAGCAGCTTATCCACAGGGGGCGAGCAGTACTTC
CASSLSTGGEQYF
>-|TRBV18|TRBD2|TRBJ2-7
TGTGCCAGCTCACCCATAGCGGGAGCCTACGAGCAGTACTTC
CASSPIAGAYEQYF
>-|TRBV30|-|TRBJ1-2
TGTGCCTGGTCCGGGAGCGTCGCCAGGCATGGCTACACCTTC
CAWSGSVARHGYTF
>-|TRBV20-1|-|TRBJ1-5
TGCAGTGCTAGTTTGTCCAGGGATCAGCCCCAGCATTTT
CSASLSRDQPQHF
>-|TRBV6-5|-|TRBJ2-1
TGTGCCAGCAGTCGCCAGAGGCGCTCCTACAATGAGCAGTTCTTC
CASSRQRRSYNEQFF
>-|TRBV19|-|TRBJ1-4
TGTGCCAGTAGGGCCCTCGGAGGTGAAAAACTGTTTTTT
CASRALGGEKLFF
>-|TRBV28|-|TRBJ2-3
TGTGCCAGCACGGGTTTCACAGATACGCAGTATTTT
CASTGFTDTQYF
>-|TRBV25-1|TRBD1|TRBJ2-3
TGTGCCAGCAGCGGCCGGGACAGGGCCACAGATACGCAGTATTTT
CASSGRDRATDTQYF
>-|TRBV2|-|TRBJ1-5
TGTGCCAGCAGAGACGGGACACATAGCAATCAGCCCCAGCATTTT
CASRDGTHSNQPQHF
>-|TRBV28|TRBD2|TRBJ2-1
TGTGCCAGCAGTTTCGAGCGGGGGCCCCAGGAGCAGTTCTTC
CASSFERGPQEQFF
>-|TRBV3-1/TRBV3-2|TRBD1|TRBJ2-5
TGTGCCAGCAGCCAAGAGGACAGGGTTGGAGAGACCCAGTACTTC
CASSQEDRVGETQYF
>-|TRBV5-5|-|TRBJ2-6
TGTGCCAGCAGCCTGACAGCCTCTGGGGCCAACGTCCTGACTTTC
CASSLTASGANVLTF
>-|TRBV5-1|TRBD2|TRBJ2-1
TGCGCCAGCAGCTTGGCTAGCGGGGGGCCCGAAAAAAATGAGCAGTTCTTC
CASSLASGGPEKNEQFF
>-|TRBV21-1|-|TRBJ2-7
TGTGCCAGCAGCAAAGTCGTCAGACTAGCGGGGGGTTTGAGCTCCTACGAGCAGTACTTC
CASSKVVRLAGGLSSYEQYF
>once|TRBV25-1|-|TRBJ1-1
TGTGCCAGCAGTCGTACAGGGTCCTACACTGAAGCTTTCTTT
CASSRTGSYTEAFF
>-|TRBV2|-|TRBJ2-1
TGTGCCAGCTCCCTTCAGACAGCTGAGCAGTTCTTC
CASSLQTAEQFF
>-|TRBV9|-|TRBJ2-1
TGTGCCAGCAGCGCCACAAATTCCTACAATGAGCAGTTCTTC
CASSATNSYNEQFF
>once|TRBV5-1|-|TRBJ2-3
TGCGCCAGCAGCGCGAGGTCTGTACCGACGCAGTATTTT
CASSARSVPTQYF
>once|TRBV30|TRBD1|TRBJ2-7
TGTGCCTGGAGTTACGGACAGGGGGCTTACGAGCAGTACTTC
CAWSYGQGAYEQYF
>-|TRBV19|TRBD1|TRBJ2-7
TGTGCCAGTAGCCAAGGGACAGGGGGCTTCTACGAGCAGTACTTC
CASSQGTGGFYEQYF
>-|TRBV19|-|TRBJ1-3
TGTGCCAGTAGTATTACGGGCTCTGGAAACACCATATATTTT
CASSITGSGNTIYF
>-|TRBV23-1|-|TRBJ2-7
TGCGCCAGCAGTCCAACGGTGTCGGGACACGTTTACGAGCAGTACTTC
CASSPTVSGHVYEQYF
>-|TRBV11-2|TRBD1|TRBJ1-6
TGTGCCAGCAGCTTACGCGTATTATCAGGGGGCAATAATTCACCCCTCCACTTT
CASSLRVLSGGNNSPLHF
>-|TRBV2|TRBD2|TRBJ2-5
TGTGCCAGCAGTGTCGGTAGCGGGGGGGCCTTTCAAGAGACCCAGTACTTC
CASSVGSGGAFQETQYF
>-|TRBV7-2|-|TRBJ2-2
TGTGCCAGCAGCTCCGCGGTCGGAACGAATACCGGGGAGCTGTTTTTT
CASSSAVGTNTGELFF
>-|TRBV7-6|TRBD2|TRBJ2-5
TGTGCCAGCAGCGCGACTAGCGGGTGGATAGGGACCCAGTACTTC
CASSATSGWIGTQYF
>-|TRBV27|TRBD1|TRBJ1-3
TGTGCCAGCAGTTCCCTCCCGTACCGGGACAGAACAAGCTCTGGAAACACCATATATTTT
CASSSLPYRDRTSSGNTIYF
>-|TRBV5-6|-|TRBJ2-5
TGTGCCAGCAGCACGGACAGTCAAGAGACCCAGTACTTC
CASSTDSQETQYF
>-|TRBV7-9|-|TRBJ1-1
TGTGCCAGCAGCTTAACAGGGTATTACACTGAAGCTTTCTTT
CASSLTGYYTEAFF
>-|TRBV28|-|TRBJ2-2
TGTGCCAGCAGACAGCCTAACACCGGGGAGCTGTTTTTT
CASRQPNTGELFF
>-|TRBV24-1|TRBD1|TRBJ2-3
TGTGCCACCAGTGATCCGGGACAGCTCACAGATACGCAGTATTTT
CATSDPGQLTDTQYF